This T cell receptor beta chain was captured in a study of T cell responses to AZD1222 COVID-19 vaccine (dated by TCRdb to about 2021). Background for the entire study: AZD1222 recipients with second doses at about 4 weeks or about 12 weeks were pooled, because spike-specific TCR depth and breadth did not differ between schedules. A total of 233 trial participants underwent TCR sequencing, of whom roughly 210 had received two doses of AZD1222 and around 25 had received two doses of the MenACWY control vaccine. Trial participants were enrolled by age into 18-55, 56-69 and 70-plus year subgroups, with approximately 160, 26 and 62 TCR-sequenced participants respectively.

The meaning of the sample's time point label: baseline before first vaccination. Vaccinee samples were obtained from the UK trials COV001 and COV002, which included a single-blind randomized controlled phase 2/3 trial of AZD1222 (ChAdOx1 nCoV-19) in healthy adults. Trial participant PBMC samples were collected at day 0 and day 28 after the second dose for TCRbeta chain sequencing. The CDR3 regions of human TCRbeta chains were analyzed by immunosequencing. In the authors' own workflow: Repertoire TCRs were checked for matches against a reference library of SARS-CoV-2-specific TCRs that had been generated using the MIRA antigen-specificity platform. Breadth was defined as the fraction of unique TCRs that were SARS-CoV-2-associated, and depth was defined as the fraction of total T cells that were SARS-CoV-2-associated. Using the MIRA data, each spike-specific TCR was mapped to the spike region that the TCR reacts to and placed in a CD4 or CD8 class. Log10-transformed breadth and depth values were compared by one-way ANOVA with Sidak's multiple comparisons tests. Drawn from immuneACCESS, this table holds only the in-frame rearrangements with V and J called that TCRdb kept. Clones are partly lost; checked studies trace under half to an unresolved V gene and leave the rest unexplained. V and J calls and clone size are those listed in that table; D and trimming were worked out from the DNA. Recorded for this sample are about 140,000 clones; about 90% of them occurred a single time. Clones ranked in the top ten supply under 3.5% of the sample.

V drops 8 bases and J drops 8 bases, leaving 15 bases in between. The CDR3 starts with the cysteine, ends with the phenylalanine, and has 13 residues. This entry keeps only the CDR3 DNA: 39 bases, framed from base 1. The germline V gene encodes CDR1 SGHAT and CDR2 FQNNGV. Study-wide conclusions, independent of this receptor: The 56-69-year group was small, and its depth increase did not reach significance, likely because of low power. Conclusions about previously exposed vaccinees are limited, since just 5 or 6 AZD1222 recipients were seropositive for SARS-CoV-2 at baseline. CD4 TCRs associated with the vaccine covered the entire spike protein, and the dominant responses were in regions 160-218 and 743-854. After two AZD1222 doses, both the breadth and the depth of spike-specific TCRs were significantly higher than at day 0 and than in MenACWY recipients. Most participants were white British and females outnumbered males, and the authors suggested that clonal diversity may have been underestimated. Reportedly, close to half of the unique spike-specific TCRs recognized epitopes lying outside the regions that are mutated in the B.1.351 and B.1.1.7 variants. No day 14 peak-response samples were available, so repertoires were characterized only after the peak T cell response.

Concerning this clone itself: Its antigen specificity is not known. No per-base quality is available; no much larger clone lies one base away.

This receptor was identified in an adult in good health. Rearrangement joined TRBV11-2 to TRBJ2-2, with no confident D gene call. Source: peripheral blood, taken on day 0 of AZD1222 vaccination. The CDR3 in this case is CASGNPQLGELFF. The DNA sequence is TGTGCCAGCGGAAATCCTCAGTTAGGGGAGCTGTTTTTT.